These 24 T cell receptor beta chains came from one sample sequenced in a study of identical twins. TCRdb re-analysed the 5' RACE reads in MiXCR, keeping a single row per CDR3 protein. This sample has 350,000 or so distinct CDR3 sequences, with approximately 9.1% found just once. The specimen was naive T cells sorted from blood. The receptors originated from a woman between 50 and 59 years old in good health.

This clonotype occurred a few times. This chain connects TRBV24-1 to TRBJ1-2; TRBD1 might be the D (6 bases). Trimming removed 3 bases from V and 8 bases from J, with 24 bases in between. In germline, CDR1 is KGHDR, CDR2 SFDVKD. The CDR3 has 17 amino acids. This CDR3 is CATSDQTTPRQEGGYTF. The DNA of the CDR3 is TGTGCCACCAGTGATCAAACAACCCCGCGACAGGAGGGCGGCTACACCTTC.

In DNA, the CDR3 is TGTGCCAGCCCCCAGGGGGGCACGCGGGAGACCCAGTACTTC. Translated: CASPQGGTRETQYF. The V call is TRBV21-1, the J call TRBJ2-5; the table's D gene call, TRBD1, was not cross checked with the DNA. TRBV21-1 is termed a pseudogene. This CDR3 comprises 14 residues.

CDR3 region: CASRIAGVANEQFF. CDR3 in DNA: TGTGCCAGCAGAATAGCGGGAGTAGCCAATGAGCAGTTCTTC. The chain employs TRBV6-1 and TRBJ2-1, with 9 bases lining up with TRBD2. CDR1 is MNHNS, CDR2 SASEGT, per germline. The CDR3 is 14 amino acids. Trimming took 6 bases from V and 6 from J; bases not matched to a gene: 6.

This clonotype was recorded at least ten times. The chain employs TRBV3-1 and TRBJ1-2; 7 bases map to TRBD1. This CDR3 is 15 amino acids long. The V and J ends lost 4 bases and 0 bases, in that order; junction bases with no gene match: 5. Looked up from germline, CDR1 is LGHDT and CDR2 is YNNKEL (reference sequence). CDR3 coding DNA: TGTGCCAGCAGCCGGATAGACAGGGCTAACTATGGCTACACCTTC. Protein sequence: CASSRIDRANYGYTF.

As to this clonotype: A much larger clone lies a single base off, so this may be a read error. The chain uses TRBV12-3 or TRBV12-4 and TRBJ1-2; 7 nucleotides agree with TRBD1. The CDR3 spans 13 residues. The CDR3 is CASSLAAGGGYPF. Written as DNA, the CDR3 is TGTGCCAGCAGTTTAGCCGCAGGGGGTGGCTACCCCTTC.

This clonotype was seen ten or more times. The chain carries TRBV29-1 and TRBJ2-7; 8 bases match TRBD2. The trim removed 4 bases at V and 0 bases at J, leaving 8 bases unmatched. Per the germline V gene, CDR1 is SQVTM and CDR2 is ANQGSEA. The CDR3 has 15 amino acids. The CDR3 region has the DNA TGCAGCGTTGGGGGACGGGAGGGCCTCTCCTACGAGCAGTACTTC. This codes for CSVGGREGLSYEQYF.

This clonotype has more than one count but fewer than ten. This chain uses TRBV20-1 with TRBJ1-2, with D perhaps TRBD1 (5 bases). The V end was cut by 0 bases, the J end by 4 bases, with 12 bases between. Germline V gives CDR1 DFQATT, CDR2 SNEGSKA (reference sequence). This CDR3 comprises 14 residues. CDR3: CSARDGGGTYGYTF. DNA of the CDR3: TGCAGTGCTAGAGATGGGGGGGGAACCTATGGCTACACCTTC.

V is TRBV6-5 and J is TRBJ2-7; D assignment may be TRBD1 or TRBD2 (6 bases each). This CDR3 spans 15 amino acids. Trimming took 2 bases from V and 3 from J, leaving 14 bases between them. CDR1 is MNHEY and CDR2 is SVGAGI in the germline V gene. The CDR3 spells CASSYAEGGGYEQYF. The CDR3 DNA follows: TGTGCCAGCAGTTACGCCGAGGGGGGAGGCTACGAGCAGTACTTC.

The rearrangement joins TRBV7-8 to TRBJ2-7, with 11 bases identical to TRBD2. The length of the CDR3 is 16 residues. The germline V gene encodes CDR1 SGHVS and CDR2 FQNEAQ. The junction had 11 bases not matched to a gene; V was cut back by 5 bases and J by 5 bases. The DNA of the CDR3 is TGTGCCAGCAGCACCTCTAGGACTAGCGGGCTTCACGAGCAGTACGTC. Translation: CASSTSRTSGLHEQYV.

In this sample, this clonotype turned up many times. V is TRBV11-2 and J is TRBJ2-1; TRBD2 agrees at 9 bases. With 1 base clipped from V and 7 bases from J, the junction kept 2 bases outside the gene matches. The germline CDR1 and CDR2 sequences are SGHAT and FQNNGV. CDR3 size: 14 residues. CDR3 coding DNA: TGTGCCAGCAGCTTAGCTAGCGGGAAAAATGAGCAGTTCTTC. Residues: CASSLASGKNEQFF.

This clonotype has more than one count but fewer than ten. The V call is TRBV4-2, the J call TRBJ2-1; D call uncertain. The CDR3 is 13 amino acids. V dropped 1 base and J dropped 7 bases, with 8 bases sitting between them. Germline V lookup: CDR1 LGHNA, CDR2 YNFKEQ. The CDR3 is CASSQAIENEQFF. Here the CDR3 DNA reads TGTGCCAGCAGCCAAGCTATCGAAAATGAGCAGTTCTTC.

A few counts support this clonotype. This rearrangement joins TRBV2 to TRBJ1-1; D is ambiguous. V shed 5 bases and J shed 9 bases, with 16 bases lying between them. Looked up from germline, CDR1 is SNHLY and CDR2 is FYNNEI. The CDR3 extends over 13 amino acids. The CDR3 region has the DNA TGTGCCAGCAGTCCCGAAGAAGGCAGCCAAGCTTTCTTT. Translation: CASSPEEGSQAFF.

V usage is TRBV5-1 and J usage is TRBJ1-1; no clear D gene. CDR1 and CDR2 (germline): SGHRS, YFSETQ. V gave up 4 bases and J gave up 4 bases, with 14 bases separating them. The CDR3 length is 14 residues. CDR3 nucleotides: TGCGCCAGCAGCAACGGACCCAGCCCCACTGAAGCTTTCTTT. Protein sequence: CASSNGPSPTEAFF.

This chain uses TRBV21-1 with TRBJ2-1. TRBV21-1 is shown as a pseudogene. This CDR3 is built from 20 residues. DNA of the CDR3: TGTGCCAGCAGCAGACAAATGATTAAACTGGGCTATAGCTCCTACAATGAGCAGTTCTTC. Translated, it gives CASSRQMIKLGYSSYNEQFF.

The chain recombines TRBV2 with TRBJ2-2, with 12 positions matching TRBD2. This CDR3 spans 15 amino acids. Germline V gene sequence: CDR1 SNHLY, CDR2 FYNNEI. V dropped 6 bases and J dropped 6; count of bases not matched to a gene: 5. The CDR3 DNA is TGTGCCAGCAGCCTCACTAGCGGGAGGCCCGGGGAGCTGTTTTTT. Translating it yields CASSLTSGRPGELFF.

This clonotype was picked up many times. The chain employs TRBV12-3 or TRBV12-4 and TRBJ2-4; D tentatively reads TRBD1 or TRBD2 (7 bases each). The V and J ends lost 3 bases and 5 bases respectively, with 14 bases between them. CDR3 size: 15 residues. CDR3 in amino acids: CASSLSQGGQNIQYF. The CDR3 bases are TGTGCCAGCAGTTTGTCCCAGGGGGGGCAAAACATTCAGTACTTC.

This clonotype was observed a handful of times. The rearrangement links TRBV5-6 to TRBJ1-1; 7 bases fit TRBD1. Germline V gene data show CDR1 as SGHDT and CDR2 as YYEEEE. J lost 3 bases, V lost 0 bases, and 8 bases had no gene match. The CDR3 runs 16 residues. CDR3 sequence (DNA): TGTGCCAGCAGCTTGGGGGCCCTTACAGGGGACACTGAAGCTTTCTTT. Translation: CASSLGALTGDTEAFF.

The rearrangement uses TRBV6-1 and TRBJ2-7; D ambiguous. The germline V gene has CDR1 MNHNS and CDR2 SASEGT. V was cut by 0 bases and J by 2 bases, with 11 bases left in between. The CDR3 consists of 15 residues. The CDR3 nucleotides read TGTGCCAGCAGTGAAGCCGCCTTCAAGACCTACGAGCAGTACGTC. Amino acids: CASSEAAFKTYEQYV.

Turning to this clonotype: The junction shows a germline mismatch at one end, possibly a read error. V and J are TRBV11-2 and TRBJ2-1, with D maybe TRBD2 (6 bases). This CDR3 is built from 17 residues. CDR1 is SGHAT, CDR2 FQNNGV, per germline. The CDR3 nucleotides are TGTGCCGGCAGCTTATTTGATGGGTTGCGGGGATTCAATGAGCAGTTCTTC. It is translated as CAGSLFDGLRGFNEQFF.

The J gene is TRBJ1-1, the V gene TRBV20-1; D is unresolved. Looked up from germline, CDR1 is DFQATT and CDR2 is SNEGSKA (reference sequence). CDR3 length equals 14 residues. V lost 8 bases, J lost 1 base, and 17 bases lay in between. The CDR3 reads CSLPRGRGNTEAFF. In DNA, the CDR3 is TGCAGTCTACCTAGAGGTCGGGGGAACACTGAAGCTTTCTTT.

This clonotype has more than one count but fewer than ten. The rearrangement uses TRBV5-5 and TRBJ2-7; a weak D match, TRBD1 (5 bases). V was trimmed by 3 bases and J by 3 bases, leaving 19 bases between them. CDR3 length: 16 amino acids. Looked up from germline, CDR1 is SGHKS and CDR2 is YYEKEE (reference sequence). In DNA form, the CDR3 reads TGTGCCAGCAGCTCCATCCAGGGCCCCGGGCACTACGAGCAGTACGTC. Encoded protein: CASSSIQGPGHYEQYV.

The rearrangement uses TRBV7-9 and TRBJ2-5; 8 nucleotides align to TRBD2. The ends lost 2 bases at V and 7 bases at J; junction bases unmatched: 12. There are 16 residues in the CDR3. The germline V gene has CDR1 SEHNR and CDR2 FQNEAQ (reference sequence). For the CDR3, the DNA is TGTGCCAGCAGCTTAAGTTCTTCAGTGGCGGGAGGGACCCAGTACTTC. The encoded protein is CASSLSSSVAGGTQYF.

This clonotype appeared a few times. The genes are TRBV6-6 and TRBJ2-7, with 8 positions matching TRBD2. Trimming removed 3 bases from V and 7 bases from J; junction bases left unmatched: 14. The CDR3 totals 16 residues. The germline gives CDR1 MNHNY, CDR2 SVGAGI (reference sequence). CDR3 coding DNA: TGTGCCAGCAGTTATTATCGGGAGGGCCCCCTAGGGGAGCAGTACGTC. It translates to CASSYYREGPLGEQYV.

This clonotype came up a few times. The chain carries TRBV29-1 and TRBJ2-1, with D unclear. The CDR3 covers 10 residues. Germline V CDR1 and CDR2: SQVTM, ANQGSEA. V was shortened by 2 bases and J by 9 bases, with 5 bases between the two germline ends. DNA for the CDR3: TGCAGCGTTGAAACGGGTGAGCAGTTCTTC. This codes for CSVETGEQFF.